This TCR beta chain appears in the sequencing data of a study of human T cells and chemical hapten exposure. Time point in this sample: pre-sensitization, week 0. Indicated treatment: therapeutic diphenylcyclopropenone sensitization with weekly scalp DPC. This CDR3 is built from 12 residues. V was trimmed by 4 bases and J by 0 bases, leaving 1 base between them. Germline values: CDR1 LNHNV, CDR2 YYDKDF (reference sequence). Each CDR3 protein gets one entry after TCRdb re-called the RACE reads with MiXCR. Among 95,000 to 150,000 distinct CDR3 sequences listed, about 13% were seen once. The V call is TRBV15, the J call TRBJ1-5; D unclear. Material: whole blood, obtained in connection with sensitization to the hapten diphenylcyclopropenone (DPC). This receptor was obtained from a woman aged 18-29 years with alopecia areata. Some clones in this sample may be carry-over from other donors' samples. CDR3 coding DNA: TGTGCCACCAGCAATAGCAATCAGCCCCAGCATTTT. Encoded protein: CATSNSNQPQHF.